This T cell receptor (beta chain) emerged from a study of control samples from healthy donors and cancer patients. CDR3 length: 14 amino acids. The V gene lost 5 bases and the J gene lost 5 bases, with 19 bases spanning the gap. Per the germline V gene, CDR1 is GTSNPN and CDR2 is SVGIG (reference sequence). Using immunoSEQ multiplex PCR, the repertoire was profiled, and TCRdb retains in-frame clones only, with some absent. The profile shows around 200,000 clones, around 93% of them singletons. The origin of this receptor is a man between 18 and 35 years old in good health. Sequenced material: blood. The chain couples TRBV30 to TRBJ2-7; D not resolved. The CDR3 nucleotides are TGTGCCTGGGAGTCGCCGGGCCGAGAGGACGAGCAGTACTTC. Translating gives CAWESPGREDEQYF.